This T cell receptor (beta chain) came from a study of blood T cell repertoires in COVID-19. Study overall: Some COVID-19 samples were acute and others convalescent; all came from the United States, Italy and Spain. T cells, B-cell-depleted T cells, or PBMCs provided the cDNA or gDNA that served as material.

The assay was immunoSEQ multiplex PCR, and TCRdb's table has in-frame clones only and misses some. The sample lists a few hundred thousand clones; about 88% were seen once. This clone was seen a single time. Germline lookup yields CDR1 SGHTA and CDR2 FQGTGA. The CDR3 consists of 15 residues. Germline trimming cut 4 bases from V and 3 bases from J; bases unmatched to any gene: 4. This TCR was sampled from a man aged 18 to 35 with active or convalescent COVID-19. The sample taken for sequencing was peripheral blood. The J gene is TRBJ2-3, the V gene TRBV7-3; 10 positions agree with TRBD2. The CDR3 protein is CASSSGTSETDTQYF. CDR3 bases: TGTGCCAGCAGCTCCGGGACTAGCGAAACAGATACGCAGTATTTT.